Listed here are 4 T cell receptor beta chains from one sample, sequenced in a study of blood T cell repertoires in COVID-19 (dated by TCRdb to the early 2020s). Library creation used the immunoSEQ multiplex PCR assay. Not all clones reach the TCRdb copy of this immuneACCESS table, which keeps in-frame sequences only. Checked studies attribute under half of the gap to unresolved V genes and leave the rest unexplained. The sample table shows 300,000 or so clones, and roughly 90% are seen once. The top ten clonotypes cover around 2.5% of the sample. Source material: PBMCs or T cells enriched from blood (not recorded which). These receptor sequences come from a man aged 55-75 years who had recovered from COVID-19.

The genes are TRBV18 and TRBJ2-5, with TRBD2 matching over 7 bases. V lost 3 bases to trimming and J lost 5 bases; unmatched junction nucleotides: 3. This CDR3 has 13 residues. Germline CDR1 is KGHSH and CDR2 is LQKENI. The CDR3, as DNA: TGTGCCAGCTCACCGCGGGGGACCGAGACCCAGTACTTC. This codes for CASSPRGTETQYF. The variable domain in full, with the rest retrieved from reference TRBV18 and TRBJ2-5, is NAGVMQNPRHLVRRRGQEARLRCSPMKGHSHVYWYRQLPEEGLKFMVYLQKENIIDESGMPKERFSAEFPKEGPSILRIQQVVRGDSAAYFCASSPRGTETQYFGPGTRLLVL.

The V and J genes are TRBV10-1 and TRBJ1-2; 10 bases match TRBD1. The junction had 14 bases not matched to a gene; V was cut back by 6 bases and J by 7 bases. Germline V gives CDR1 WNHNN, CDR2 SYGVQD (reference sequence). The CDR3 length is 16 residues. CDR3: CASRPGTGVPCRGYTF. The CDR3 region has the DNA TGCGCCAGCAGGCCCGGGACAGGGGTGCCCTGCCGTGGCTACACCTTC.

The V and J genes are TRBV5-1 and TRBJ2-3; a weak D match, TRBD1 (6 bases). Trimming took off 6 bases at V and 3 bases at J, with 20 bases between the two ends. CDR1 is SGHRS, CDR2 YFSETQ, per germline. The CDR3 spans 16 residues. The CDR3 coding sequence is TGCGCCAGCACCAATCACAGGGATTTCTTTACAGATACGCAGTATTTT. It translates to CASTNHRDFFTDTQYF. Supplemented by reference TRBV5-1 and TRBJ2-3, the full variable domain reads KAGVTQTPRYLIKTRGQQVTLSCSPISGHRSVSWYQQTPGQGLQFLFEYFSETQRNKGNFPGRFSGRQFSNSRSEMNVSTLELGDSALYLCASTNHRDFFTDTQYFGPGTRLTVL.

The chain recombines TRBV10-1 with TRBJ2-1; the D gene is possibly TRBD1 (6 bases). V was cut by 3 bases and J by 8 bases, with 14 bases left in between. Germline V gene sequence: CDR1 WNHNN, CDR2 SYGVQD (reference sequence). The CDR3 runs to 14 residues. The CDR3 reads CASSEIQGNDEQFF. In DNA, the CDR3 is TGCGCCAGCAGTGAAATACAGGGTAACGATGAGCAGTTCTTC.